Each of the 27 T cell receptor beta chains below was sequenced from the same sample in a study of cytomegalovirus exposure and HLA in healthy donors. The repertoire was sequenced with immunoSEQ multiplex PCR; TCRdb's copy has only in-frame clones and lacks some. The sample has 150,000 to 200,000 clones, roughly 85% seen once; the top ten hold 15% to 20%. The specimen was PBMCs. These receptors came from a young man in good health and CMV-seropositive.

The chain combines TRBV7-3 with TRBJ2-3, with 11 bases matching TRBD2. Unmatched junction bases numbered 3, after V lost 1 base and J lost 3 bases. Looked up from germline, CDR1 is SGHTA and CDR2 is FQGTGA. This CDR3 comprises 16 residues. The CDR3, as DNA: TGTGCCAGCAGCTTAAGTAGCGGGAGGGTTACAGATACGCAGTATTTT. This codes for CASSLSSGRVTDTQYF.

This chain uses TRBV18 with TRBJ2-7; 7 bases are a match to TRBD1. J gave up 3 bases and V 1 base, and 9 bases lay outside the gene matches. From germline, CDR1 is KGHSH and CDR2 LQKENI. The CDR3 runs to 16 residues. The CDR3 DNA sequence: TGTGCCAGCTCACCACTTACCGGGACAGCAGGCTACGAGCAGTACTTC. Translation: CASSPLTGTAGYEQYF.

This clone has just a few counts. The V gene is TRBV2, the J gene TRBJ1-5, with 9 positions matching TRBD1. CDR1 and CDR2 from the germline V gene are SNHLY and FYNNEI. The CDR3 is 15 residues long. The ends lost 4 bases at V and 5 bases at J; junction bases unmatched: 6. For the CDR3, the DNA is TGTGCCAGCAGTGGTCCGGGACAGGGATATCAGCCCCAGCATTTT. Translating gives CASSGPGQGYQPQHF.

This sequence joins TRBV11-2 and TRBJ2-1; 8 nucleotides align to TRBD2. CDR3 length equals 14 residues. Trimming removed 6 bases from V and 4 bases from J; junction bases left unmatched: 5. Germline V CDR1 and CDR2: SGHAT, FQNNGV. CDR3 sequence: CASSALAGYNEQFF. DNA for the CDR3: TGTGCCAGCAGTGCCTTAGCGGGGTACAATGAGCAGTTCTTC.

The genes are TRBV5-6 and TRBJ1-5, with D hard to call. V was trimmed by 3 bases and J by 5 bases, leaving 6 bases between them. Germline assignment: CDR1 SGHDT and CDR2 YYEEEE. CDR3 length: 12 residues. As DNA, the CDR3 is TGTGCCAGCAGCTCCCTAGATCAGCCCCAGCATTTT. Its translation: CASSSLDQPQHF.

The chain uses TRBV18 and TRBJ1-4, with 7 bases fitting TRBD1. Germline loops: CDR1 KGHSH, CDR2 LQKENI. This CDR3 has 13 amino acids. The trim removed 4 bases at V and 6 bases at J, leaving 2 bases unmatched. The DNA of the CDR3 is TGTGCCAGCTCACAGGGGGCTGATGAAAAACTGTTTTTT. It encodes CASSQGADEKLFF.

V gene TRBV21-1 combines with J gene TRBJ1-1. TRBV21-1 represents a pseudogene. This CDR3 contains 16 residues. The CDR3 region is CADPAGGKKMNTEAFF. The CDR3 nucleotides are TGTGCCGACCCCGCGGGAGGGAAGAAGATGAACACTGAAGCTTTCTTT.

V and J are TRBV9 and TRBJ2-5; 9 bases line up with TRBD2. V lost 4 bases, J lost 7 bases, and 8 bases stayed unmatched. The CDR3 loop spans 14 amino acids. Germline CDR1 is SGDLS and CDR2 is YYNGEE. The CDR3 sequence: CASSQLSGSGTQYF. CDR3 DNA sequence: TGTGCCAGCAGCCAACTTAGCGGGAGTGGGACCCAGTACTTC.

In this sample, this clone turned up once. The chain employs TRBV28 and TRBJ2-7, with 12 bases identical to TRBD2. The CDR3 totals 15 residues. Germline loops: CDR1 MDHEN, CDR2 SYDVKM. V shed 6 bases, J shed 1 base, and the junction held 4 bases outside the gene matches. The CDR3 DNA sequence: TGTGCCAGCAGGGAAGGACTAGCGGGGTCCTACGAGCAGTACTTC. Its protein is CASREGLAGSYEQYF.

This chain uses TRBV27 with TRBJ2-5; 7 bases map to TRBD2. Germline-derived CDR1 and CDR2 are MNHEY and SMNVEV (reference sequence). With V trimmed by 6 bases and J by 5 bases, 9 bases remained unmatched. CDR3 length equals 14 residues. This CDR3 reads CASRNLADGETQYF. DNA of the CDR3: TGTGCCAGCAGAAATCTAGCGGACGGGGAGACCCAGTACTTC.

The chain has TRBV9 and TRBJ2-7; TRBD1 aligns across 8 bases. V shed 3 bases, J shed 0 bases, and the junction held 5 bases outside the gene matches. Germline V gene sequence: CDR1 SGDLS, CDR2 YYNGEE. CDR3 length equals 15 residues. Written as DNA, the CDR3 is TGTGCCAGCAGCGCAGGGACAGGTTCCTCCTACGAGCAGTACTTC. It translates to CASSAGTGSSYEQYF.

This sequence joins TRBV10-2 and TRBJ2-1; 10 nucleotides match TRBD2. Germline V gene sequence: CDR1 WSHSY, CDR2 SAAADI. This CDR3 contains 14 residues. The V segment lost 8 bases and the J segment 7 bases; nucleotides outside the gene matches: 8. The CDR3 DNA reads as TGCGCCAGCTCGCCAGCGGGGGGGCAGAATGAGCAGTTCTTC. Protein: CASSPAGGQNEQFF.

The rearrangement joins TRBV5-6 to TRBJ1-2; D is possibly TRBD1 (5 bases). CDR3 length equals 14 residues. Germline CDR1 is SGHDT and CDR2 is YYEEEE. With 0 bases removed from V and 4 bases from J, the gap between germline ends came to 10 bases. The CDR3 reads CASSLGQGSYGYTF. The CDR3 coding sequence is TGTGCCAGCAGCTTGGGTCAGGGTTCCTATGGCTACACCTTC.

The rearrangement links TRBV5-1 to TRBJ1-1; 7 nucleotides align to TRBD1. Germline trimming cut 1 base from V and 7 bases from J; bases unmatched to any gene: 4. CDR1 SGHRS and CDR2 YFSETQ come from the germline V gene. The CDR3 loop spans 13 amino acids. This chain's CDR3 is CASSLRGGLEAFF. The CDR3 nucleotides read TGCGCCAGCAGCTTGAGAGGGGGCCTTGAAGCTTTCTTT.

This chain uses TRBV28 with TRBJ2-3, with TRBD1 identical over 11 bases. Germline V gene sequence: CDR1 MDHEN, CDR2 SYDVKM. J lost 4 bases, V lost 5 bases, and 5 bases had no gene match. The CDR3 has 15 residues. CDR3: CASSRGQGGADTQYF. CDR3 nucleotide sequence: TGTGCCAGCAGTCGGGGACAGGGGGGCGCAGATACGCAGTATTTT.

The chain recombines TRBV6-1 with TRBJ1-2, with D possibly being TRBD1 (5 bases). V was trimmed by 7 bases and J by 5 bases, leaving 11 bases between them. CDR3 length equals 12 residues. CDR1 and CDR2 (germline): MNHNS, SASEGT. CDR3 sequence: CASTRGGYGYTF. The CDR3 coding sequence is TGTGCCAGCACCCGGGGGGGATATGGCTACACCTTC.

Regarding this clone: This sample includes further DNA sequences coding for the same CDR3. The genes are TRBV6-5 and TRBJ2-7; unclear D gene. Deletions cut 3 bases from V and 6 bases from J, with 6 bases between. Germline-derived CDR1 and CDR2 are MNHEY and SVGAGI. The CDR3 runs to 11 residues. CDR3 sequence: CASSYGGEQYF. The CDR3 DNA is TGTGCCAGCAGTTATGGCGGCGAGCAGTACTTC.

CDR3 amino acids: CAWSLRETEAFF. CDR3 nucleotides: TGTGCCTGGAGCCTCAGGGAAACTGAAGCTTTCTTT. The chain links TRBV30 to TRBJ1-1; TRBD1 might be the D (5 bases). The CDR3 sequence is 12 residues long. Germline CDR1 reads GTSNPN; CDR2 reads SVGIG (reference sequence). V lost 3 bases and J lost 5, with 10 bases in between.

The rearrangement uses TRBV10-3 and TRBJ2-7, with 9 bases aligning to TRBD1. CDR1 ENHRY and CDR2 SYGVKD come from the germline V gene. V dropped 4 bases and J dropped 0; count of bases not matched to a gene: 7. CDR3 length: 16 amino acids. In DNA form, the CDR3 reads TGTGCCATCAGTGGAGCTCGGGACAGGGCCTCCTACGAGCAGTACTTC. Its translation: CAISGARDRASYEQYF.

The chain is built from TRBV7-9 and TRBJ2-3, with D hard to call. There are 13 residues in the CDR3. Germline loops: CDR1 SEHNR, CDR2 FQNEAQ (reference sequence). Deletions cut 5 bases from V and 2 bases from J, with 8 bases between. This CDR3 is CASSSDPTDTQYF. CDR3 coding DNA: TGTGCCAGCAGCAGCGATCCCACAGATACGCAGTATTTT.

V is TRBV6-5 and J is TRBJ1-3; possibly TRBD1 for D (6 bases). Trimming stripped 5 bases from V and 7 bases from J, with 15 bases between. This CDR3 spans 14 amino acids. CDR1 is MNHEY and CDR2 is SVGAGI in the germline V gene. CDR3 in DNA: TGTGCCAGCAGTCAAGGGGGGAGGGTGAACACCATATATTTT. It specifies CASSQGGRVNTIYF.

The chain is built from TRBV2 and TRBJ2-5; TRBD1 matches 9 bases. The J call may be faulty, since TRBJ2-7 better matches the DNA end. The length of the CDR3 is 15 residues. CDR1 SNHLY and CDR2 FYNNEI come from the germline V gene. CDR3 sequence (DNA): TGTGCCAGCAGTGATGTCGGGACAGGGTCCTACGAGCAGTACTTC. Amino acids: CASSDVGTGSYEQYF.

The chain employs TRBV6-1 and TRBJ1-2; perhaps TRBD1 as D (6 bases). From germline, CDR1 is MNHNS and CDR2 SASEGT. The CDR3 is 15 amino acids. V dropped 5 bases and J dropped 3 bases, with 16 bases sitting between them. The CDR3 loop is CASSPQDSVDYGYTF. The CDR3 DNA follows: TGTGCCAGCAGTCCTCAGGACAGCGTGGACTATGGCTACACCTTC.

J is TRBJ2-1 and V is TRBV5-1; 14 nucleotides line up with TRBD2. Germline lookup yields CDR1 SGHRS and CDR2 YFSETQ. Trimming cost V 3 bases and J 8 bases; bases outside gene matches: 7. There are 16 residues in the CDR3. CDR3 sequence (DNA): TGCGCCAGCAGCTGGCCCGAGACTAGCGGGAGGGATGAGCAGTTCTTC. Translating it yields CASSWPETSGRDEQFF.

As concerns this clone: This CDR3 is also generated by other DNA sequences in the sample. The chain joins TRBV9 to TRBJ2-1; D may be TRBD2 (6 bases). The CDR3 is made up of 15 amino acids. Germline lookup yields CDR1 SGDLS and CDR2 YYNGEE. With 0 bases removed from V and 2 bases from J, the gap between germline ends came to 9 bases. CDR3 amino acids: CASSVGGDPYNEQFF. CDR3 nucleotides: TGTGCCAGCAGCGTAGGGGGGGACCCCTACAATGAGCAGTTCTTC.

This clone was picked up a small number of times. The chain links TRBV28 to TRBJ1-1; weak D call: TRBD1 (5 bases). Trimming pared 3 bases from V and 7 bases from J, leaving 9 bases between. The germline CDR1 and CDR2 sequences are MDHEN and SYDVKM. The CDR3 is made up of 12 amino acids. This CDR3 is CASSFGGDEAFF. DNA for the CDR3: TGTGCCAGCAGTTTTGGGGGGGATGAAGCTTTCTTT.

This chain joins TRBV28 and TRBJ1-2; 8 bases map to TRBD1. CDR1 MDHEN and CDR2 SYDVKM come from the germline V gene. Trimming cost V 7 bases and J 2 bases; bases outside gene matches: 6. CDR3 length equals 14 residues. CDR3 DNA sequence: TGTGCCAGCACACCGGGACAGGAAAACTATGGCTACACCTTC. Amino acids: CASTPGQENYGYTF.